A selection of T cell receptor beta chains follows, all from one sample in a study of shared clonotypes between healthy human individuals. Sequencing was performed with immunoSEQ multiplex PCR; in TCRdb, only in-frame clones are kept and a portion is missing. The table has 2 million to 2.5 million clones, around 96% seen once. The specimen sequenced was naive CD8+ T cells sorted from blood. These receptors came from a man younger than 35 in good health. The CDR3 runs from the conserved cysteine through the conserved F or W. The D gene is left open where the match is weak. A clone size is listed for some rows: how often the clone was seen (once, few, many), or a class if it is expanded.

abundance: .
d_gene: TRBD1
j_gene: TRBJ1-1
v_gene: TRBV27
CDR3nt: TGTGCCAGCAGTTTAAGCAGGGGGCCAACTGAAGCTTTCTTT
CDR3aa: CASSLSRGPTEAFF

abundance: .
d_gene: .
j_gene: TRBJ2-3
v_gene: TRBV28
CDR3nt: TGTGCCAGCAGTTTCCAGTTAGGGGTAGATACGCAGTATTTT
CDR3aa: CASSFQLGVDTQYF

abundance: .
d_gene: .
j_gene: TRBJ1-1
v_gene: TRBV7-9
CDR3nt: TGTGCCAGCGGCGGGGCGGCCGCCACTGAAGCTTTCTTT
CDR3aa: CASGGAAATEAFF

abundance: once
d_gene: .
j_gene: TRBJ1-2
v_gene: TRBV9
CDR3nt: TGTGCCAGCAGCCCCCGACAGGAGCCTAACTATGGCTACACCTTC
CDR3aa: CASSPRQEPNYGYTF

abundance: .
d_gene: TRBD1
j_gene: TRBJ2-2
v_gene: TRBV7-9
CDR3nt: TGTGCCAGCAGCTCGACAGGGGAGGTCGGGGAGCTGTTTTTT
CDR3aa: CASSSTGEVGELFF

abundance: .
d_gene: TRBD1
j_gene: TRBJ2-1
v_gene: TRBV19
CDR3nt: TGTGCCAGTAGTGTTGGACAGGGGTGGGATGAGCAGTTCTTC
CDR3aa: CASSVGQGWDEQFF

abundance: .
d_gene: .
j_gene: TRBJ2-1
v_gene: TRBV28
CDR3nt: TGTGCCAGCAGTGCTACAGGGGAGGCTGAGCAGTTCTTC
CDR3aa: CASSATGEAEQFF

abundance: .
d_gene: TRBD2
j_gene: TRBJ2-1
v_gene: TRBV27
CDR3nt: TGTGCCAGCAGTCCCCTTGGGACTAGCGGATACAATGAGCAGTTCTTC
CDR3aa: CASSPLGTSGYNEQFF

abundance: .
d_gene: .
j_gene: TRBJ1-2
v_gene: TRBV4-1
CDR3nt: TGCGCCAGCACCACGCCTCGGACAGAAGCTAACTATGGCTACACCTTC
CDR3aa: CASTTPRTEANYGYTF

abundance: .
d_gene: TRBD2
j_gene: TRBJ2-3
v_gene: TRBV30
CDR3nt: TGTGCCTGGAGTGTAGAGGGTCCGGGACTAGCTTCCGATACGCAGTATTTT
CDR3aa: CAWSVEGPGLASDTQYF

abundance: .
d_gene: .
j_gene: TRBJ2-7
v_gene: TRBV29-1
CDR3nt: TGCAGCGTTGAAGATCGACAGGAGTACGAGCAGTACTTC
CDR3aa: CSVEDRQEYEQYF

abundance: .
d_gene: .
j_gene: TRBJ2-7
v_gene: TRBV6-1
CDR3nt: TGTGCCAGCAGTGAAGGCGGGAACGAGCAGTACTTC
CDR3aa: CASSEGGNEQYF

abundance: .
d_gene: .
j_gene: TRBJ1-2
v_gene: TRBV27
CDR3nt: TGTGCCAGCAGTCCGACAGGCTCTGCTAACTATGGCTACACCTTC
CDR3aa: CASSPTGSANYGYTF

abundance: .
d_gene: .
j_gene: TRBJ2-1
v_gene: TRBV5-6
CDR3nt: TGTGCCAGCAGCTTCGGGCCTATCTACAATGAGCAGTTCTTC
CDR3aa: CASSFGPIYNEQFF

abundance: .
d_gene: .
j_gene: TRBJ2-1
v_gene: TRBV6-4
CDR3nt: TGTGCCAGCAGTGAACTAAATGGCAATGAGCAGTTCTTC
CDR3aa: CASSELNGNEQFF

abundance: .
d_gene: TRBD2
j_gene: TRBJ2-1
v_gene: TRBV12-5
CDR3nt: TGTGCTAGTGGCGAAGCGGGAGTCTGGGGAGATGAGCAGTTCTTC
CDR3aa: CASGEAGVWGDEQFF

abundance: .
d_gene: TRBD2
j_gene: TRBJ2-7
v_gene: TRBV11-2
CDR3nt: TGTGCCAGCAGCCGAGGGAGGGACGGTGACTACGAGCAGTACTTC
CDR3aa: CASSRGRDGDYEQYF

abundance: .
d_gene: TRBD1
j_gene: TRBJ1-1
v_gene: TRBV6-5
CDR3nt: TGTGCCAGCAGCCGACAGGGAGGAGACACTGAAGCTTTCTTT
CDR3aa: CASSRQGGDTEAFF

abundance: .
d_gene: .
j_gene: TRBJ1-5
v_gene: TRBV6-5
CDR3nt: TGTGCCAGCAGTTTAGATAGCAATCAGCCCCAGCATTTT
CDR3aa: CASSLDSNQPQHF

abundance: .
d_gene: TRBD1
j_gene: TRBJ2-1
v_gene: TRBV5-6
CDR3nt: TGTGCCAGCAGCGCCGCGACAGGGGTGGCAATCAATGAGCAGTTCTTC
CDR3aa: CASSAATGVAINEQFF

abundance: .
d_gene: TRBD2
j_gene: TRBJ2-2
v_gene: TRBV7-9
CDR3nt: TGTGCCAGCAGCCGATCACTAGCGGCGAACACCGGGGAGCTGTTTTTT
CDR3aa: CASSRSLAANTGELFF

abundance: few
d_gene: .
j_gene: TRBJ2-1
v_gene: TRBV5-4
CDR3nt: TGTGCCAGCAGCATCGGGAGCTACAATGAGCAGTTCTTC
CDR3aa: CASSIGSYNEQFF

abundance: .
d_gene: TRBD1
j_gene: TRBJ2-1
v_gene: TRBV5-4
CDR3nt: TGTGCCAGCAGCTTTGATCTGAGGACAGGATTCTACAATGAGCAGTTCTTC
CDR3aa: CASSFDLRTGFYNEQFF

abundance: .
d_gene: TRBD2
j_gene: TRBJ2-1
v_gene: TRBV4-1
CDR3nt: TGCGCCAGCAGCCAAGAGATGGGACTAGCGGGAACTGAGCAGTTCTTC
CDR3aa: CASSQEMGLAGTEQFF